These T cell receptor beta chains were read from a single sample in a study of patients and donors after allogeneic stem cell transplantation. TCRdb redid the calling of the RT-PCR reads with MiXCR, one entry per CDR3 protein. This table has a few hundred thousand distinct CDR3 sequences, 38% appearing once. The sample comprised blood, either unsorted or a sorted T cell fraction (not recorded which). These receptors came from a human donor who was either an allogeneic HSCT recipient or a stem cell or donor lymphocyte infusion donor (not recorded which). It is not recorded whose cells these are; they may come from a transplant donor. Both conserved end residues are part of each CDR3. D genes are given only for firm matches. Part of the rows lack a size; the others show once, few, many or a class for expanded clones.

J: TRBJ1-5
V: TRBV4-3
D: TRBD1
size: few
CDR3: CASSLRTGHQPQHF
DNA: TGCGCCAGCAGCCTACGGACAGGGCATCAGCCCCAGCATTTT

J: TRBJ2-3
V: TRBV9
D: TRBD2
size: NA
CDR3: CASSAHSVGGGATDTQYF
DNA: TGTGCCAGCAGCGCCCACTCCGTGGGGGGAGGGGCCACAGATACGCAGTATTTT

J: TRBJ1-5
V: TRBV4-1
D: TRBD1
size: NA
CDR3: CASSSWTGGDQPQHF
DNA: TGCGCCAGCAGCTCTTGGACAGGGGGCGATCAGCCCCAGCATTTT

J: TRBJ2-5
V: TRBV5-1
D: TRBD1
size: NA
CDR3: CASSLQGSRGTQYF
DNA: TGCGCCAGCAGCTTACAGGGGTCCCGTGGGACCCAGTACTTC

J: TRBJ2-3
V: TRBV3-1
D: NA
size: NA
CDR3: CASSQVTTEGDTQYF
DNA: TGTGCCAGCAGCCAAGTGACAACTGAAGGAGATACGCAGTATTTT

J: TRBJ1-5
V: TRBV7-9
D: NA
size: NA
CDR3: CASSLNPTQPQHF
DNA: TGTGCCAGCAGCTTAAACCCCACTCAGCCCCAGCATTTT

J: TRBJ1-6
V: TRBV5-1
D: NA
size: once
CDR3: CASSFQAWPNSPLHF
DNA: TGCGCCAGCAGCTTTCAGGCTTGGCCTAATTCACCCCTCCACTTT

J: TRBJ2-1
V: TRBV4-3
D: NA
size: NA
CDR3: CASSLEIQGNEQFF
DNA: TGCGCCAGCAGCCTAGAGATACAGGGTAATGAGCAGTTCTTC

J: TRBJ1-1
V: TRBV20-1
D: NA
size: NA
CDR3: CSAPRTEAFF
DNA: TGCAGTGCTCCGCGCACTGAAGCTTTCTTT

J: TRBJ2-7
V: TRBV20-1
D: TRBD1
size: NA
CDR3: CSARAPGQATYEQYF
DNA: TGCAGTGCTAGAGCTCCGGGACAGGCTACCTACGAGCAGTACTTC

J: TRBJ2-2
V: TRBV3-1
D: NA
size: NA
CDR3: CASSQGSGELFF
DNA: TGTGCCAGCAGCCAAGGGTCCGGGGAGCTGTTTTTT

J: TRBJ2-7
V: TRBV4-1
D: NA
size: few
CDR3: CASSQTPRTVYEQYF
DNA: TGCGCCAGCAGCCAAACCCCCCGGACTGTCTACGAGCAGTACTTC

J: TRBJ1-2
V: TRBV7-2
D: TRBD1
size: NA
CDR3: CASSPPGQVYGYTF
DNA: TGTGCCAGCAGCCCACCTGGACAGGTCTATGGCTACACCTTC

J: TRBJ1-1
V: TRBV20-1
D: NA
size: few
CDR3: CSASLRAPEAFF
DNA: TGCAGTGCTAGTTTGCGGGCTCCTGAAGCTTTCTTT

J: TRBJ1-5
V: TRBV20-1
D: NA
size: once
CDR3: CSAGQLQPQHF
DNA: TGCAGTGCTGGACAGCTTCAGCCCCAGCATTTT

J: TRBJ1-2
V: TRBV6-2/TRBV6-3
D: NA
size: few
CDR3: CASSYSKGRLGYTF
DNA: TGTGCCAGCAGTTACTCGAAGGGCAGGCTTGGCTACACCTTC

J: TRBJ1-1
V: TRBV7-3
D: TRBD1
size: many
CDR3: CASSLQGANTEAFF
DNA: TGTGCCAGCAGCTTACAGGGGGCGAACACTGAAGCTTTCTTT

J: TRBJ1-1
V: TRBV12-3/TRBV12-4
D: NA
size: few
CDR3: CASSLGSPGGTEAFF
DNA: TGTGCCAGCAGTTTAGGATCGCCCGGGGGCACTGAAGCTTTCTTT

J: TRBJ2-3
V: TRBV7-9
D: NA
size: medium-sized
CDR3: CASGNRDTQYF
DNA: TGTGCCAGCGGAAATCGGGATACGCAGTATTTT

J: TRBJ1-5
V: TRBV28
D: NA
size: NA
CDR3: CASSPQRRGPQHF
DNA: TGTGCCAGCAGCCCTCAGCGTCGCGGGCCCCAGCATTTT

J: TRBJ2-5
V: TRBV25-1
D: NA
size: few
CDR3: CASSELIDSPTQETQYF
DNA: TGTGCCAGCAGTGAATTAATAGACTCCCCCACACAAGAGACCCAGTACTTC

J: TRBJ1-5
V: TRBV28
D: TRBD1
size: NA
CDR3: CAICRTGNNQPQHF
DNA: TGTGCCATCTGCAGGACAGGGAACAATCAGCCCCAGCATTTT

J: TRBJ1-2
V: TRBV18
D: NA
size: NA
CDR3: CASSPQQGSTYGYTF
DNA: TGTGCCAGCTCACCACAGCAGGGAAGTACGTATGGCTACACCTTC

J: TRBJ1-3
V: TRBV5-5
D: NA
size: few
CDR3: CASSLDRLSGNTIYF
DNA: TGTGCCAGCAGCTTGGACAGGCTATCTGGAAACACCATATATTTT

J: TRBJ1-2
V: TRBV12-3/TRBV12-4
D: TRBD1
size: once
CDR3: CASSSHGQGYYGYTF
DNA: TGTGCCAGCAGTTCCCACGGACAGGGATACTATGGCTACACCTTC

J: TRBJ1-2
V: TRBV15
D: NA
size: NA
CDR3: CATTTDRNYGYTF
DNA: TGTGCCACCACCACTGACAGGAACTATGGCTACACCTTC

J: TRBJ2-1
V: TRBV7-8
D: NA
size: NA
CDR3: CASSKSGFSYNEQFF
DNA: TGTGCCAGCAGCAAGTCAGGGTTCTCCTACAATGAGCAGTTCTTC